A selection of T cell receptor beta chains follows, all from one sample in a study of PD-1 blockade in classical Hodgkin lymphoma. The assay was immunoSEQ multiplex PCR, and TCRdb's table has in-frame clones only and misses some. The repertoire holds 15,000 to 20,000 clones, around 75% seen once, with approximately 4.6% in the top ten. This specimen consisted of peripheral blood mononuclear cells (PBMCs), obtained at baseline. All receptors derive from a human donor with classical Hodgkin lymphoma. CDR3s include the opening cysteine and the closing phenylalanine or tryptophan. The D gene is left open where the match is weak. Some rows mark clone size as missing; the rest say once, few, many or name a class of expanded clone.

abundance,v_gene,d_gene,j_gene,CDR3aa,CDR3nt
.,TRBV19,.,TRBJ2-1,CASSIRGNEQFF,TGTGCCAGTAGTATTCGGGGTAATGAGCAGTTCTTC
few,TRBV29-1,.,TRBJ1-1,CSGGRLNTEAFF,TGCAGCGGGGGACGGCTGAACACTGAAGCTTTCTTT
few,TRBV11-2,.,TRBJ1-4,CASSLGQVELFF,TGTGCCAGCAGCTTAGGACAGGTGGAACTGTTTTTT
.,TRBV29-1,.,TRBJ2-7,CSVERTDPPYEQYF,TGCAGCGTTGAGCGGACGGATCCCCCCTACGAGCAGTACTTC
.,TRBV7-6,.,TRBJ1-6,CASSLRQDGSPLHF,TGTGCCAGCAGCTTAAGGCAGGACGGTTCACCCCTCCACTTT
.,TRBV5-1,TRBD1,TRBJ2-5,CASSWGTGRGETQYF,TGCGCCAGCAGCTGGGGGACAGGGAGGGGAGAGACCCAGTACTTC
.,TRBV28,.,TRBJ2-7,CASSSEYEQYF,TGTGCCAGCAGTTCGGAGTACGAGCAGTACTTC
.,TRBV5-6,.,TRBJ1-2,CASSPGVWGYTF,TGTGCCAGCAGCCCGGGGGTATGGGGCTACACCTTC
.,TRBV18,.,TRBJ2-3,CASSGKGPTTDTQYF,TGTGCCAGCTCGGGCAAGGGACCGACCACAGATACGCAGTATTTT
.,TRBV5-4,.,TRBJ2-1,CASSLVGSSYNEQFF,TGTGCCAGCAGCTTGGTTGGGAGCTCCTACAATGAGCAGTTCTTC
.,TRBV6-6,.,TRBJ1-1,CASRGARGASTEAFF,TGTGCCAGCAGGGGGGCCCGGGGTGCGAGCACTGAAGCTTTCTTT
few,TRBV18,.,TRBJ1-4,CASSPPGRGGEKLFF,TGTGCCAGCTCACCACCGGGTCGGGGAGGGGAAAAACTGTTTTTT
.,TRBV7-3,.,TRBJ1-1,CASSLGWNTEAFF,TGTGCCAGCAGCCTAGGTTGGAACACTGAAGCTTTCTTT
.,TRBV5-1,.,TRBJ1-2,CASSLEAKYGYTF,TGCGCCAGCAGCTTGGAGGCTAAATACGGCTACACCTTC
.,TRBV14,.,TRBJ2-3,CASSQLGASFTDTQYF,TGTGCCAGCAGCCAACTCGGGGCCTCTTTCACAGATACGCAGTATTTT
.,TRBV18,.,TRBJ1-4,CASSPHKGGNEKLFF,TGTGCCAGCTCACCACACAAGGGGGGGAATGAAAAACTGTTTTTT
.,TRBV25-1,.,TRBJ2-5,CASSGGAGTQETQYF,TGTGCCAGCAGTGGCGGAGCAGGGACCCAAGAGACCCAGTACTTC
.,TRBV30,.,TRBJ1-5,CAWSVAGTHSNQPQHF,TGTGCCTGGAGTGTAGCTGGGACACATAGCAATCAGCCCCAGCATTTT
.,TRBV5-1,.,TRBJ2-2,CASSLPGAANTGELFF,TGCGCCAGCAGCTTGCCAGGGGCTGCGAACACCGGGGAGCTGTTTTTT
.,TRBV19,.,TRBJ1-1,CASSITGITTEAFF,TGTGCCAGTAGTATTACGGGGATCACCACTGAAGCTTTCTTT
.,TRBV5-1,TRBD1,TRBJ1-1,CASSLPTGVNTEAFF,TGCGCCAGCAGCTTACCCACAGGGGTGAACACTGAAGCTTTCTTT
.,TRBV27,TRBD1,TRBJ1-3,CASSLTRDREDGNTIYF,TGTGCCAGCAGTCTTACGAGGGACAGGGAGGATGGAAACACCATATATTTT
.,TRBV11-2,TRBD2,TRBJ2-3,CASNPGASGISTDTQYF,TGTGCCAGCAACCCGGGGGCTAGCGGGATCTCCACAGATACGCAGTATTTT
.,TRBV4-1,.,TRBJ2-5,CASSQVAHQETQYF,TGCGCCAGCAGCCAAGTCGCCCACCAAGAGACCCAGTACTTC
.,TRBV4-3,TRBD2,TRBJ2-1,CASSRSPAGEGNEQFF,TGCGCCAGCAGCCGATCGCCTGCGGGAGAAGGGAATGAGCAGTTCTTC
.,TRBV7-2,TRBD2,TRBJ2-7,CASSWTSGNYEQYF,TGTGCCAGCAGCTGGACTAGCGGGAACTACGAGCAGTACTTC
once,TRBV6-5,.,TRBJ1-1,CASGYLQGTEAFF,TGTGCCAGCGGGTATCTACAGGGCACTGAAGCTTTCTTT
.,TRBV4-1,.,TRBJ1-2,CASSQEAYGYTF,TGCGCCAGCAGCCAAGAAGCCTATGGCTACACCTTC
.,TRBV30,TRBD1,TRBJ1-2,CAFMTGANYGYTF,TGTGCCTTTATGACAGGGGCGAACTATGGCTACACCTTC
.,TRBV19,TRBD1,TRBJ1-1,CASSNQGGNTEAFF,TGTGCCAGCTCGAATCAGGGGGGGAACACTGAAGCTTTCTTT
.,TRBV28,.,TRBJ2-3,CATTGGGTQYF,TGTGCCACCACCGGCGGCGGTACGCAGTATTTT